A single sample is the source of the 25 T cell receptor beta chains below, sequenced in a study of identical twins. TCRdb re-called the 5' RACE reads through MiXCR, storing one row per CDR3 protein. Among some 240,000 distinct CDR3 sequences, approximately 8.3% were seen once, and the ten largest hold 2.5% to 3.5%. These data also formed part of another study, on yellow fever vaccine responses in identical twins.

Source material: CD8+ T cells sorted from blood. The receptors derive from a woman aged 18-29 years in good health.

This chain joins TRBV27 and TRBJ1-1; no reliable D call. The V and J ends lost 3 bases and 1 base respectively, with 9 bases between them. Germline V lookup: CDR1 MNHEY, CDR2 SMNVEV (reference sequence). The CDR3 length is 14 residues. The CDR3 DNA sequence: TGTGCCAGCAGTTTTGTTGACGCGAACACTGAAGCTTTCTTT. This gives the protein CASSFVDANTEAFF.

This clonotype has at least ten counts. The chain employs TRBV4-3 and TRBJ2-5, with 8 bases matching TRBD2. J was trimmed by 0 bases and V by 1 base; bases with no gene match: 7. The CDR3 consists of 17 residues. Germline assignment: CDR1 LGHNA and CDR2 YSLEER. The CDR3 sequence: CASSQGLGLAYQETQYF. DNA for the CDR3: TGCGCCAGCAGCCAAGGCCTAGGACTAGCATACCAAGAGACCCAGTACTTC.

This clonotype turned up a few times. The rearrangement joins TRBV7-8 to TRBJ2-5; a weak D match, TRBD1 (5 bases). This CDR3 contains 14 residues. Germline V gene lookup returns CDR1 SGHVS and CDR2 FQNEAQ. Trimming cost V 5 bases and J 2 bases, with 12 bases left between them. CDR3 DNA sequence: TGTGCCAGCAGCCCGACAGTATTGCAAGAGACCCAGTACTTC. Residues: CASSPTVLQETQYF.

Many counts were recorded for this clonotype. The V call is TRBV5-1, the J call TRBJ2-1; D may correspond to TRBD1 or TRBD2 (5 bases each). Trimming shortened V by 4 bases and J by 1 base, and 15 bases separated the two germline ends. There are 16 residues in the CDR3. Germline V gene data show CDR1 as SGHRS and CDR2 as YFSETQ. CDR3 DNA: TGCGCCAGCAGCGGCCAGGGTCTAGCTTCCTACAATGAGCAGTTCTTC. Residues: CASSGQGLASYNEQFF.

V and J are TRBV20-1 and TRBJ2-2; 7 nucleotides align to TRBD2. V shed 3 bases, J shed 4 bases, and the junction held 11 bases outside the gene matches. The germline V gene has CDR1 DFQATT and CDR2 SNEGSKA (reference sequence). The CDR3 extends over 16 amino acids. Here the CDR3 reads CSASGVGTTPTGELFF. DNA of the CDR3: TGCAGTGCTAGCGGAGTGGGGACTACTCCCACCGGGGAGCTGTTTTTT.

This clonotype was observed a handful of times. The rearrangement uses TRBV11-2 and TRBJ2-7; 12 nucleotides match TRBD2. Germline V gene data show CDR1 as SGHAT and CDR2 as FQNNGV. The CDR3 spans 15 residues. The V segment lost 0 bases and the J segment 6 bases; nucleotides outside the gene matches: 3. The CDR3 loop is CASSLDRLAGVEQYF. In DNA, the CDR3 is TGTGCCAGCAGCTTAGATCGACTAGCGGGAGTCGAGCAGTACTTC.

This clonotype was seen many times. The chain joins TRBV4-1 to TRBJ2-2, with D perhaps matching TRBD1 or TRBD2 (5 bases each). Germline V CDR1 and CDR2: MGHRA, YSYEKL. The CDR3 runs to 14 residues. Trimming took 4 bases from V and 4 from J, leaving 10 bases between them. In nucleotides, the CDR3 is TGCGCCAGCAGCCCGGGGCTTGGCACCGGGGAGCTGTTTTTT. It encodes CASSPGLGTGELFF.

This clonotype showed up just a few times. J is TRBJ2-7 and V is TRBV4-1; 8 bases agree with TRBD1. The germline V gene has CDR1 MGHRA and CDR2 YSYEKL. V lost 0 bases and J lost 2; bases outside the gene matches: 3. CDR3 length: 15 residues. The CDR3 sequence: CASSQERTGTYEQYF. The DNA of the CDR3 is TGCGCCAGCAGCCAAGAGAGGACAGGGACCTACGAGCAGTACTTC.

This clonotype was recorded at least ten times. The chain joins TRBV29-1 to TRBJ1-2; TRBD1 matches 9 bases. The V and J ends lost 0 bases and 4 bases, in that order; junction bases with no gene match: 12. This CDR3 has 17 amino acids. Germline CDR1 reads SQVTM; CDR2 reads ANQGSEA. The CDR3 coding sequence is TGCAGCGTTGAAGATCCGGGACAGGGTCCCCTCCCCTATGGCTACACCTTC. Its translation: CSVEDPGQGPLPYGYTF.

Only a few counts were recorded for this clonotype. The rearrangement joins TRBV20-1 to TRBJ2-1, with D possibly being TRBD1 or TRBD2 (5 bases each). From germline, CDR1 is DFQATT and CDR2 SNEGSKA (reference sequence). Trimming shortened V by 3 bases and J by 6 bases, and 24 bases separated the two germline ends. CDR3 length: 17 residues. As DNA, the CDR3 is TGCAGTGCTAGTGGCGTTTACCAGACGGGACCCGGCAATGAGCAGTTCTTC. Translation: CSASGVYQTGPGNEQFF.

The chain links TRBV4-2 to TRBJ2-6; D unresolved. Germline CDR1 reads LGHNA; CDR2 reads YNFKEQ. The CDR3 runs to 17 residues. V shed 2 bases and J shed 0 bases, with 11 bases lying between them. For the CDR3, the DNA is TGTGCCAGCAGCCAAAAAACCACCTCCTCTGGGGCCAACGTCCTGACTTTC. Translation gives CASSQKTTSSGANVLTF.

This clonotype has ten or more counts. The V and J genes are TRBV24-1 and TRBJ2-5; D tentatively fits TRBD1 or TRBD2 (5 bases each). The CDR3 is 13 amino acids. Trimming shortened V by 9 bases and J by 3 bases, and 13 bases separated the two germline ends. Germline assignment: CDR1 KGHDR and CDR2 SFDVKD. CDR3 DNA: TGTGCCACCCGGGGACCAGGCGAAGAGACCCAGTACTTC. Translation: CATRGPGEETQYF.

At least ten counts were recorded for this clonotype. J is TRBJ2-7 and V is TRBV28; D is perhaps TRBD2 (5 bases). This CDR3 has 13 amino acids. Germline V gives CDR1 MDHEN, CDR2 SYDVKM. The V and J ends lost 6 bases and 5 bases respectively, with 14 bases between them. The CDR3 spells CASSSREGDEQYF. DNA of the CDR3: TGTGCCAGCAGCTCCCGCGAGGGAGACGAGCAGTACTTC.

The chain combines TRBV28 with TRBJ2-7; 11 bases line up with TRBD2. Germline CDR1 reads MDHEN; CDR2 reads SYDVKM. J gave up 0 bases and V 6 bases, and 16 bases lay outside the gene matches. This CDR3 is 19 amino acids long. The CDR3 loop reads CASSTSLGLADKSSYEQYF. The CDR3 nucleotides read TGTGCCAGCAGCACCAGTTTGGGACTAGCGGACAAAAGCTCCTACGAGCAGTACTTC.

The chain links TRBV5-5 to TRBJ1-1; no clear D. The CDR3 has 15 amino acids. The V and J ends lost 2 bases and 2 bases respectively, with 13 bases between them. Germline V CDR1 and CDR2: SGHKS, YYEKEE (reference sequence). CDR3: CASSFPRGRNTEAFF. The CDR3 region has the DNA TGTGCCAGCAGCTTTCCTCGAGGGCGAAACACTGAAGCTTTCTTT.

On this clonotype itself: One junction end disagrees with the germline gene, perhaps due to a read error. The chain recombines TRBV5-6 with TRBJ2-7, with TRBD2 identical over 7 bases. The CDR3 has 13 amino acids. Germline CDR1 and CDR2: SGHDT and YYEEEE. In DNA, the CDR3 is TGTGCCAGGAGCCCCGGGGGGAAGGACGAGCAGTGCTTC. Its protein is CARSPGGKDEQCF.

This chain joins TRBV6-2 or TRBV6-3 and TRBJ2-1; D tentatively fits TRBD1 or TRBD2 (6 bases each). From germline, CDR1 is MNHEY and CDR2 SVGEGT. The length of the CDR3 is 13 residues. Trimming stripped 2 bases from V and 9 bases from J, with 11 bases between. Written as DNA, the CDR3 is TGTGCCAGCAGTTACCCCAGGGGAGGTGAGCAGTTCTTC. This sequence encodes CASSYPRGGEQFF.

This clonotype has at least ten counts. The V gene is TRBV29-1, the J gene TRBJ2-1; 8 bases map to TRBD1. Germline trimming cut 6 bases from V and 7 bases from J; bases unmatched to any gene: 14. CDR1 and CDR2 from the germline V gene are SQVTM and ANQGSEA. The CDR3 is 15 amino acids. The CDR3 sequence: CSVRGTGNWVNEQFF. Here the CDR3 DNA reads TGCAGCGTCCGAGGGACAGGAAATTGGGTTAATGAGCAGTTCTTC.

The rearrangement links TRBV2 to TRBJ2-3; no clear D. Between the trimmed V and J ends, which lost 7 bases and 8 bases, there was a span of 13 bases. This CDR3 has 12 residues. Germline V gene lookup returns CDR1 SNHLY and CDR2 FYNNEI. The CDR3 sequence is CASIGPRATQYF. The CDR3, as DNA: TGTGCCAGCATTGGACCTAGGGCTACGCAGTATTTT.

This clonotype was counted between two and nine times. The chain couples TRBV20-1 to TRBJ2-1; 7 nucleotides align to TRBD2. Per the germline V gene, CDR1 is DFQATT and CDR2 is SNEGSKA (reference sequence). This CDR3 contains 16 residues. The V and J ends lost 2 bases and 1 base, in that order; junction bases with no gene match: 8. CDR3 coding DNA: TGCAGTGCTAGAACTATTCTAGCGGTTTCCTACAATGAGCAGTTCTTC. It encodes CSARTILAVSYNEQFF.

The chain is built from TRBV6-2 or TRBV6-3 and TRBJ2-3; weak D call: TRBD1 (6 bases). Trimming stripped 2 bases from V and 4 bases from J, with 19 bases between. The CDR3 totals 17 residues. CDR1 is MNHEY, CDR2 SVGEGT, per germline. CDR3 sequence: CASSYGRTDRSPDTQYF. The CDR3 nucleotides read TGTGCCAGCAGTTACGGGAGAACTGACAGGAGCCCAGATACGCAGTATTTT.

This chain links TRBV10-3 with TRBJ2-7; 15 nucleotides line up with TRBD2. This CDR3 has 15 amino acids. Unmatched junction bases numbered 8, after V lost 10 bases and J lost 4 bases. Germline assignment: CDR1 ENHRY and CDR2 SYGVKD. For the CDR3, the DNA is TGTGCCACGGGGACTAGCGGGAGGCCGGAATACGAGCAGTACTTC. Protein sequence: CATGTSGRPEYEQYF.

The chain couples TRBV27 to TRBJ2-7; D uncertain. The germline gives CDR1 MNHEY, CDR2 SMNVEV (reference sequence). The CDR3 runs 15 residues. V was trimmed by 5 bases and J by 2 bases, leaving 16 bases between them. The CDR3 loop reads CASSPVPSATYEQYF. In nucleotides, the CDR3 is TGTGCCAGCAGTCCTGTACCTTCAGCTACCTACGAGCAGTACTTC.

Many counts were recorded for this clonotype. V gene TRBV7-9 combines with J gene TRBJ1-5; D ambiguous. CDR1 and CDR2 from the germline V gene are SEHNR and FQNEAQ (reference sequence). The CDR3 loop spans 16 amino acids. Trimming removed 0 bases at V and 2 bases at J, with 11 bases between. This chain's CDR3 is CASSLATEEGNQPQHF. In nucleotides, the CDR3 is TGTGCCAGCAGCTTAGCCACGGAGGAAGGCAATCAGCCCCAGCATTTT.

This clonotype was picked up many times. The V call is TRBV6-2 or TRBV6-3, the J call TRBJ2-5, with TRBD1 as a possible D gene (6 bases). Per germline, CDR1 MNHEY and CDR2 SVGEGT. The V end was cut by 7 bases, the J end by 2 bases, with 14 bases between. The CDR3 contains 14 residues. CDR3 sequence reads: CASTTRQGQETQYF. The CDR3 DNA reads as TGTGCCAGCACTACTAGGCAGGGGCAAGAGACCCAGTACTTC.